These T cell receptor beta chains were read from a single sample in a study of monozygotic twins with inflammatory bowel disease. TCRdb re-called the 5' RACE reads; every CDR3 protein appears as one record, without DNA. This sample carries about 380,000 distinct CDR3 sequences, with just over 2.5% going to the ten biggest clones. Sequencing input: blood. These receptors all stem from a human donor with ulcerative colitis or Crohn's disease, or a healthy co-twin of an affected twin (not recorded which). The CDR3 runs from the conserved cysteine through the conserved F or W.

j_gene: TRBJ1-5
v_gene: TRBV11-2
CDR3aa: CASSLVQDQPQHF

j_gene: TRBJ1-1
v_gene: TRBV20-1
CDR3aa: CSARGSTEAFF

j_gene: TRBJ2-5
v_gene: TRBV5-1
CDR3aa: CASSRDTKETQYF

j_gene: TRBJ2-1
v_gene: TRBV6-2/TRBV6-3
CDR3aa: CASSYPGEQFF

j_gene: TRBJ1-5
v_gene: TRBV12-3/TRBV12-4
CDR3aa: CASSGQAKQPQHF

j_gene: TRBJ1-2
v_gene: TRBV13
CDR3aa: CASSHFGSYGYTF

j_gene: TRBJ1-4
v_gene: TRBV5-1
CDR3aa: CASSLYEGRGGVGEKLFF

j_gene: TRBJ2-7
v_gene: TRBV29-1
CDR3aa: CSVRTGRYEQYF

j_gene: TRBJ1-1
v_gene: TRBV27
CDR3aa: CASSRTVLNTEAFF

j_gene: TRBJ1-1
v_gene: TRBV29-1
CDR3aa: CSGEQAPSEAFF

j_gene: TRBJ1-5
v_gene: TRBV12-3/TRBV12-4
CDR3aa: CASSFRTGFNSNQPQHF

j_gene: TRBJ2-2
v_gene: TRBV11-3
CDR3aa: CASSRDRGLAGELFF

j_gene: TRBJ1-2
v_gene: TRBV5-1
CDR3aa: CASSYEAGVDYGYTF

j_gene: TRBJ1-1
v_gene: TRBV13
CDR3aa: CASSPQGALEAFF

j_gene: TRBJ1-4
v_gene: TRBV27
CDR3aa: CASSPREGEKLFF

j_gene: TRBJ2-5
v_gene: TRBV20-1
CDR3aa: CSAPVPGQGTQYF

j_gene: TRBJ1-3
v_gene: TRBV4-1
CDR3aa: CASSLGQGNTIYF

j_gene: TRBJ1-4
v_gene: TRBV29-1
CDR3aa: CVVGGANEKLFF

j_gene: TRBJ1-1
v_gene: TRBV12-3/TRBV12-4
CDR3aa: CASSFVPGQGNTEAFF

j_gene: TRBJ2-6
v_gene: TRBV5-1
CDR3aa: CAPAGVAPGANVLTF

j_gene: TRBJ2-3
v_gene: TRBV6-5
CDR3aa: CASSYSGGRSTDTQYF

j_gene: TRBJ1-2
v_gene: TRBV19
CDR3aa: CASRFDRSNYGYTF

j_gene: TRBJ1-2
v_gene: TRBV6-1
CDR3aa: CASSPAGGWGGYTF

j_gene: TRBJ2-4
v_gene: TRBV5-1
CDR3aa: CASSLSPRGARNIQYF

j_gene: TRBJ2-2
v_gene: TRBV7-2
CDR3aa: CANEGALAGELFF

j_gene: TRBJ2-7
v_gene: TRBV29-1
CDR3aa: CSVWGGRLQASNHEQYF

j_gene: TRBJ2-7
v_gene: TRBV5-8
CDR3aa: CASASGEGPAEQYF

j_gene: TRBJ2-7
v_gene: TRBV20-1
CDR3aa: CSARAPGLYEQYF

j_gene: TRBJ2-1
v_gene: TRBV5-1
CDR3aa: CASSLVQGNVDEQFF

j_gene: TRBJ2-2
v_gene: TRBV6-6
CDR3aa: CASSYYPNTGELFF

j_gene: TRBJ2-3
v_gene: TRBV5-8
CDR3aa: CASSPSRTPGDTQYF

j_gene: TRBJ1-6
v_gene: TRBV6-1
CDR3aa: CASSRQSSYNSPLHF

j_gene: TRBJ2-3
v_gene: TRBV20-1
CDR3aa: CSARGQFIAGGHPLRTDTQYF

j_gene: TRBJ2-2
v_gene: TRBV5-1
CDR3aa: CASSSLAATNTGELFF

j_gene: TRBJ2-4
v_gene: TRBV7-2
CDR3aa: CASSSLTVAKNIQYF

j_gene: TRBJ2-5
v_gene: TRBV12-3/TRBV12-4
CDR3aa: CASSHLGSTGQETQYF

j_gene: TRBJ1-2
v_gene: TRBV20-1
CDR3aa: CSAIPPGHISGYTF

j_gene: TRBJ1-2
v_gene: TRBV12-3/TRBV12-4
CDR3aa: CASSLGTGHYGYTF

j_gene: TRBJ2-7
v_gene: TRBV20-1
CDR3aa: CSARQGALTYEQYF

j_gene: TRBJ1-1
v_gene: TRBV18
CDR3aa: CASSPRAGSPTEAFF

j_gene: TRBJ2-5
v_gene: TRBV20-1
CDR3aa: CSARAVAGGLPQETQYF

j_gene: TRBJ2-1
v_gene: TRBV2
CDR3aa: CASSHPLTGGVHNEQFF

j_gene: TRBJ2-3
v_gene: TRBV20-1
CDR3aa: CSASVWGGRTDTQYF

j_gene: TRBJ2-2
v_gene: TRBV24-1
CDR3aa: CATSGPGQGRPGELFF